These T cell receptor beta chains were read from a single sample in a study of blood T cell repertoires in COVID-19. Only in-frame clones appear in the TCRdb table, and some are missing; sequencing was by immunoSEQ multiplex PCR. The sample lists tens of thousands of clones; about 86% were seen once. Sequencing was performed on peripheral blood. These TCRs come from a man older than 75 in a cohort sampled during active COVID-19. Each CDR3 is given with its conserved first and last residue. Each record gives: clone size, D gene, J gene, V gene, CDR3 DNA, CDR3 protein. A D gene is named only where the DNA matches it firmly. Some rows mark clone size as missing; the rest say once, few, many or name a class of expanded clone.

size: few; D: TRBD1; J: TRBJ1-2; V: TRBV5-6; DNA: TGTGCCAGCAGCTTGCGACGGGACAGGGGGACTGGCTATGGCTACACCTTC; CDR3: CASSLRRDRGTGYGYTF
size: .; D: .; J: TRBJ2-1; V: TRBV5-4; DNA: TGTGCCAGCAGCTGGGGACTTACGGACAATGAGCAGTTCTTC; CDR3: CASSWGLTDNEQFF
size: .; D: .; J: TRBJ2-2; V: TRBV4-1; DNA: TGCGCCAGCAGCCCGAGAAGGGGACAAAAGGCCGGGGAGCTGTTTTTT; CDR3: CASSPRRGQKAGELFF
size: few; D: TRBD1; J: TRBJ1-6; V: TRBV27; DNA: TGTGCCAGCAGTTTAGCGACAGGGGGCAAGTCACCCCTCCACTTT; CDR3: CASSLATGGKSPLHF
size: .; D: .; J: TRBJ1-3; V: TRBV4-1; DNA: TGCGCCAGCAGCCCGGGATTTGGAAACACCATATATTTT; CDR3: CASSPGFGNTIYF
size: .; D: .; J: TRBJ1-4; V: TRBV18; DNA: TGTGCCAGCTCAGCGGCGAATGAAAAACTGTTTTTT; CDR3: CASSAANEKLFF
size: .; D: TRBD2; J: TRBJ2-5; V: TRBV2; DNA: TGTGCCAGCTCCCGGGCGGGGGGAAATGGAGAGACCCAGTACTTC; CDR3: CASSRAGGNGETQYF
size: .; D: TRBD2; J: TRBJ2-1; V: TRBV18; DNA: TGTGCCAGCTCACCGCAAGTCACTAGCGGGGGGGATGAGCAGTTCTTC; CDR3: CASSPQVTSGGDEQFF
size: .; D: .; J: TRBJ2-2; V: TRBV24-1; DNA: TGTGCCACCAGTGATTTTTCGTCGAGGCCCGGGGAGCTGTTTTTT; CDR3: CATSDFSSRPGELFF
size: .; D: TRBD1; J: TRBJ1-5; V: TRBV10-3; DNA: TGTGCCATCAGTGCCACCCCGGGACAGGGGTTTCCCCAGCATTTT; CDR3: CAISATPGQGFPQHF
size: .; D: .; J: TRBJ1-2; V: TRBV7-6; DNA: TGTGCCAGCAGCCTCGGACTGGGAATGGACTATGGCTACACCTTC; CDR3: CASSLGLGMDYGYTF
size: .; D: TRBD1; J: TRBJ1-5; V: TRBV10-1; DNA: TGCGCCAGCAGCCGTCGCGGACAGGGGATTCTTTGCAATCAGCCCCAGCATTTT; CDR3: CASSRRGQGILCNQPQHF
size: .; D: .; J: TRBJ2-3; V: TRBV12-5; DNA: TGTGCTAGTGGGGAGGCAGGGGCTAGCACAGATACGCAGTATTTT; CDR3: CASGEAGASTDTQYF
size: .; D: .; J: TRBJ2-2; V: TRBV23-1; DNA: TGCGCCAGCAGTCAAAACCAGGGGTCGAACACCGGGGAGCTGTTTTTT; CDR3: CASSQNQGSNTGELFF
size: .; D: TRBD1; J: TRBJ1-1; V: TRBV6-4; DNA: TGTGCCAGCAGTGATTCTCCGACAGGGAAGACTGAAGCTTTCTTT; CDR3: CASSDSPTGKTEAFF
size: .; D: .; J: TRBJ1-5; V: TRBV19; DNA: TGTGCCAGTAGCTATGGGGCCAGGGCCAATCAGCCCCAGCATTTT; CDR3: CASSYGARANQPQHF
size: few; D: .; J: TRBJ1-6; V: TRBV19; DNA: TGTGCCAGTAGCCCCCCGGGAGGAGGTAATTCACCCCTCCACTTT; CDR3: CASSPPGGGNSPLHF
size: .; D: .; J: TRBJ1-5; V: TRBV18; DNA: TGTGCCAGCTCACCACCAGGGGATCAGCCCCAGCATTTT; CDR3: CASSPPGDQPQHF
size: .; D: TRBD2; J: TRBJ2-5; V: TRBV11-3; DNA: TGTGCCAGCAGCATAGGGACTAGCGGCCAAGAGACCCAGTACTTC; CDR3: CASSIGTSGQETQYF
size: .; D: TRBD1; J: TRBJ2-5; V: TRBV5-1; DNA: TGCGCCAGCAGCCCAACCTCCGGACAGGGGCCGGGAGAGACCCAGTACTTC; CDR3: CASSPTSGQGPGETQYF
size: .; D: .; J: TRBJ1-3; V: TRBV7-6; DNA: TGTGCCAGCAGCTTAGGGGCAGCCCCTGGAAACACCATATATTTT; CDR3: CASSLGAAPGNTIYF
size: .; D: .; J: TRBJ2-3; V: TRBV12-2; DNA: TGTGCAAGTCGCTTAGATCGAGTGGGGGGGCTAACAGATACGCAGTATTTT; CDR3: CASRLDRVGGLTDTQYF
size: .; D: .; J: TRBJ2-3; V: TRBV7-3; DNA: TGTGCCAGCAGCTTAGGCCTAGCAGGAGATACGCAGTATTTT; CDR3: CASSLGLAGDTQYF
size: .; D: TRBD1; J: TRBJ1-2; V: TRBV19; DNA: TGTGCCAGTAAACCGGACAGGGGCTATGGCTACACCTTC; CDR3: CASKPDRGYGYTF
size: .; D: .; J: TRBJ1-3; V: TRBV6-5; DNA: TGTGCCAGCAACCTTCTACAGGGTAGAAACACCATATATTTT; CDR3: CASNLLQGRNTIYF
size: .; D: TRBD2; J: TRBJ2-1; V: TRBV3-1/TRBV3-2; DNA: TGTGCCAGCAGCCAGGTTAGACTAGCGCCCTACAATGAGCAGTTCTTC; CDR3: CASSQVRLAPYNEQFF
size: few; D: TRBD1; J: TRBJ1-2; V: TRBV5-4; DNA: TGTGCCAGCAGCCGGGACAGGGAAGATGGCTACACCTTC; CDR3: CASSRDREDGYTF
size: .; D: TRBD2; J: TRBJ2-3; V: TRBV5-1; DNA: TGCGCCAGCAGCACGGGGGGGCTTGGAGATACGCAGTATTTT; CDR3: CASSTGGLGDTQYF
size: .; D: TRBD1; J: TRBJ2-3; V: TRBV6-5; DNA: TGTGCCAGCAGTTCCCAGGGGGCGGGTACGCAGTATTTT; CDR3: CASSSQGAGTQYF
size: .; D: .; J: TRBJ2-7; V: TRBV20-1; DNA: TGCAGTGCTAGTATAGGAGGGGTCTCCCTCTACGAGCAGTACTTC; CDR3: CSASIGGVSLYEQYF
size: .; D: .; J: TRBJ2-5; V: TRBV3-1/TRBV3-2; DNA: TGTGCCAGCGGGGGCGGTACCCGAGAGACCCAGTACTTC; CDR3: CASGGGTRETQYF
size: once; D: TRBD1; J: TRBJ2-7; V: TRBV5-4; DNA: TGTGCCAGCAGCCCTACAGGGGGCCTTTACTACGAGCAGTACTTC; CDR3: CASSPTGGLYYEQYF
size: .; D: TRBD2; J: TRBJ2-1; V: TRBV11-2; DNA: TGTGCCAGCAGCCCCCTAGCGGCGACTAGCGGGGGGGCCCGGGAGCAGTTCTTC; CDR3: CASSPLAATSGGAREQFF
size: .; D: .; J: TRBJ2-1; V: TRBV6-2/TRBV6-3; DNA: TGTGCCAGCAGTTATAGTTATGAGCAGTTCTTC; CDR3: CASSYSYEQFF
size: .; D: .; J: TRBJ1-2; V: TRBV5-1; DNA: TGCGCCAGCAGCCCCGGTGGGGTGGCAGGGTATGGCTACACCTTC; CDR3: CASSPGGVAGYGYTF
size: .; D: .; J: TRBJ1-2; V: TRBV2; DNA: TGTGCCAGCAGTGAAAGAGGGTCCTATGGCTACACCTTC; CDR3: CASSERGSYGYTF
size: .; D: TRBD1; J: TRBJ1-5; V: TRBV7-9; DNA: TGTGCCAGCAGCCATACAGGGGGCGATCAGCCCCAGCATTTT; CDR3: CASSHTGGDQPQHF
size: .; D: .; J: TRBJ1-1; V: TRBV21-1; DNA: TGTGCCAGCAGCAATTGGGCAGGTCCTGAAGCTTTCTTT; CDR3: CASSNWAGPEAFF
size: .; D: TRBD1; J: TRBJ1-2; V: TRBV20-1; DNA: TGCAGTGCACGGACAGGGAATGGCTACACCTTC; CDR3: CSARTGNGYTF
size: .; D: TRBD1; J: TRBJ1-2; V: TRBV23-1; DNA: TGCGCCAGCAACATACAGGGGTTTGGCTACACCTTC; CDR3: CASNIQGFGYTF
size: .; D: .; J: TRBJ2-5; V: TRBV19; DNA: TGTGCCAGTAGTACCCTACAAGAGACCCAGTACTTC; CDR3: CASSTLQETQYF
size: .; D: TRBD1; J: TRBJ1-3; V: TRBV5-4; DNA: TGTGCCAGCAGCTTGGACAGGGGATTGGGTGGAAACACCATATATTTT; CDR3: CASSLDRGLGGNTIYF